This passage covers 22 T cell receptor beta chains from one sample sequenced in a study of blood T cell repertoires in COVID-19. Sequencing used immunoSEQ multiplex PCR; TCRdb keeps in-frame clones, though not all of them. The table shows some 400,000 clones, with approximately 87% occurring only once. Material for sequencing was PBMCs or T cells enriched from blood (not recorded which). Receptors originate from a man aged 25-40 years who had recovered from COVID-19.

CDR3 bases: TGTGCCAGTAAACCGACCGCGACATACTCACCCCTCCACTTT. Amino acid sequence: CASKPTATYSPLHF. The J gene is TRBJ1-6, the V gene TRBV19; D ambiguous. This CDR3 has 14 residues. The germline V gene encodes CDR1 LNHDA and CDR2 SQIVND (reference sequence). V shed 7 bases and J shed 10 bases, with 17 bases lying between them. Variable domain in full (rest from reference TRBV19 and TRBJ1-6): DGGITQSPKYLFRKEGQNVTLSCEQNLNHDAMYWYRQDPGQGLRLIYYSQIVNDFQKGDIAEGYSVSREKKESFPLTVTSAQKNPTAFYLCASKPTATYSPLHFGNGTRLTVT.

J is TRBJ2-2 and V is TRBV9; 10 bases line up with TRBD2. V trimming: 3 bases; J trimming: 4 bases; junction bases outside the gene matches: 3. Germline loops: CDR1 SGDLS, CDR2 YYNGEE. The CDR3 contains 15 residues. CDR3: CASSASGGATGELFF. The CDR3 DNA is TGTGCCAGCAGCGCGAGCGGGGGGGCCACCGGGGAGCTGTTTTTT.

CDR3 residues: CASSVNRGEQYF. For the CDR3, the DNA is TGTGCCAGCAGCGTGAACCGGGGCGAGCAGTACTTC. The chain carries TRBV13 and TRBJ2-7; possibly TRBD2 for D (5 bases). V lost 5 bases, J lost 6 bases, and 11 bases lay in between. The CDR3 is made up of 12 amino acids. Germline V CDR1 and CDR2: PRHDT, FYEKMQ (reference sequence).

V is TRBV9 and J is TRBJ2-1; perhaps TRBD1 as D (6 bases). The CDR3 has 15 residues. Germline CDR1 reads SGDLS; CDR2 reads YYNGEE. V was cut by 5 bases and J by 0 bases, with 12 bases left in between. For the CDR3, the DNA is TGTGCCAGCAGTGCAGGGGTGAGCTCCTACAATGAGCAGTTCTTC. Translation: CASSAGVSSYNEQFF.

The chain uses TRBV5-6 and TRBJ1-1; the match to TRBD1 covers 10 bases. Per germline, CDR1 SGHDT and CDR2 YYEEEE. CDR3 length equals 15 residues. V trimming: 4 bases; J trimming: 1 base; junction bases outside the gene matches: 4. The CDR3 coding sequence is TGTGCCAGCAGCCTCCGGGACAGGGGGAACACTGAAGCTTTCTTT. It specifies CASSLRDRGNTEAFF.

This chain uses TRBV2 with TRBJ1-2, with 9 bases fitting TRBD1. J lost 3 bases, V lost 2 bases, and 7 bases had no gene match. This CDR3 spans 16 amino acids. CDR1 and CDR2 (germline): SNHLY, FYNNEI. The CDR3 coding sequence is TGTGCCAGCAGTGAAAAGCCGGACAGGGGCCACTATGGCTACACCTTC. This codes for CASSEKPDRGHYGYTF.

This chain joins TRBV3-1 (or the pseudogene TRBV3-2) and TRBJ1-6; 8 bases align to TRBD1. The germline CDR1 and CDR2 sequences are LGHDT and YNNKEL (reference sequence). With 3 bases clipped from V and 10 bases from J, the junction kept 11 bases outside the gene matches. There are 16 residues in the CDR3. The CDR3 DNA follows: TGTGCCAGCAGCCACGCCGTGACAGGGGACGGCTCACCCCTCCACTTT. The encoded protein is CASSHAVTGDGSPLHF.

The rearrangement links TRBV6-2 or TRBV6-3 to TRBJ2-7; TRBD2 matches at 7 bases. The length of the CDR3 is 14 residues. V shed 2 bases and J 6 bases; nucleotides not matched to a gene: 7. The germline V gene encodes CDR1 MNHEY and CDR2 SVGEGT. The chain's CDR3 is CASSYVLTSFEQYF. The CDR3 DNA is TGTGCCAGCAGTTACGTCCTGACTAGCTTCGAGCAGTACTTC.

The V and J genes are TRBV19 and TRBJ1-2; possibly TRBD1 for D (6 bases). V lost 2 bases and J lost 4, with 14 bases in between. Looked up from germline, CDR1 is LNHDA and CDR2 is SQIVND (reference sequence). The CDR3 is 15 amino acids. The CDR3 sequence: CASSIQGTRAYGYTF. The CDR3 DNA sequence: TGTGCCAGTAGTATACAGGGGACCAGGGCCTATGGCTACACCTTC.

For the CDR3, the DNA is TGTGCCGGAGGGACCCTCCGCTACGAGCAGTACTTC. Protein sequence: CAGGTLRYEQYF. The gene calls are TRBV2 and TRBJ2-7; TRBD2 is a possible D gene (6 bases). CDR1 and CDR2 (germline): SNHLY, FYNNEI. The V gene lost 11 bases and the J gene lost 3 bases, with 14 bases spanning the gap. The CDR3 consists of 12 residues.

The J gene is TRBJ1-2, the V gene TRBV3-1 (or the pseudogene TRBV3-2); D is undetermined. The CDR3 contains 15 residues. Germline CDR1 and CDR2: LGHDT and YNNKEL (reference sequence). The V end lost 0 bases, the J end lost 6 bases, and 14 bases lay between the germline ends. DNA for the CDR3: TGTGCCAGCAGCCAAGATTTGGGCCCGAAGGATGGCTACACCTTC. Translation gives CASSQDLGPKDGYTF.

The chain is built from TRBV11-2 and TRBJ1-1, with D unresolved. The CDR3 spans 13 residues. Germline loops: CDR1 SGHAT, CDR2 FQNNGV. Trimming shortened V by 2 bases and J by 1 base, and 5 bases separated the two germline ends. The CDR3 DNA reads as TGTGCCAGCAGCTTACAGGAGAACACTGAAGCTTTCTTT. Translated: CASSLQENTEAFF.

J is TRBJ2-3 and V is TRBV7-9; D call uncertain. CDR1 and CDR2 from the germline V gene are SEHNR and FQNEAQ (reference sequence). With 3 bases removed from V and 9 bases from J, the gap between germline ends came to 10 bases. The CDR3 is made up of 12 amino acids. The CDR3: CASSLILETQYF. CDR3 coding DNA: TGTGCCAGCAGCTTGATCCTAGAGACGCAGTATTTT. Based on the CDR3 plus reference TRBV7-9 and TRBJ2-3, the full variable domain is DTGVSQNPRHKITKRGQNVTFRCDPISEHNRLYWYRQTLGQGPEFLTYFQNEAQLEKSRLLSDRFSAERPKGSFSTLEIQRTEQGDSAMYLCASSLILETQYFGPGTRLTVL.

This clone was counted ten times or more. V usage is TRBV12-5 and J usage is TRBJ2-2; 9 bases line up with TRBD1. Germline V gene data show CDR1 as LGHNT and CDR2 as FRNRAP. V was pared by 7 bases and J by 9 bases, with 12 bases of the junction left unmatched. This CDR3 comprises 15 residues. CDR3 amino acids: CASAGTGRSRRELFF. The CDR3 DNA reads TGTGCTAGTGCCGGGACAGGGCGGAGTAGGAGGGAGCTGTTTTTT.

The genes are TRBV5-6 and TRBJ1-1, with 8 bases that match TRBD1. The junction had 14 bases not matched to a gene; V was cut back by 0 bases and J by 10 bases. The CDR3 has 16 residues. Germline loops: CDR1 SGHDT, CDR2 YYEEEE. This chain's CDR3 is CASSLDGVTGVFGAFF. The CDR3 DNA sequence: TGTGCCAGCAGCTTGGACGGTGTGACAGGGGTATTCGGAGCTTTCTTT.

The gene calls are TRBV5-6 and TRBJ1-1; 7 bases are shared with TRBD1. V shed 0 bases and J 0 bases; nucleotides not matched to a gene: 5. The CDR3 length is 16 residues. Germline V gene sequence: CDR1 SGHDT, CDR2 YYEEEE. In DNA form, the CDR3 reads TGTGCCAGCAGCTTGGCTGCCAGGGGGTTGAACACTGAAGCTTTCTTT. Its protein is CASSLAARGLNTEAFF.

The rearrangement uses TRBV10-2 and TRBJ1-5; 7 bases match TRBD1. Germline loops: CDR1 WSHSY, CDR2 SAAADI. CDR3 size: 13 residues. The trim removed 5 bases at V and 4 bases at J, leaving 2 bases unmatched. This chain's CDR3 is CASSLQGNQPQHF. DNA for the CDR3: TGCGCCAGCAGTTTACAGGGGAATCAGCCCCAGCATTTT.

V and J are TRBV11-1 and TRBJ1-1; D might be TRBD1 (5 bases). CDR3 length: 12 amino acids. Germline V gene lookup returns CDR1 SGHAT and CDR2 FQDESV (reference sequence). Trimming left V 4 bases short and J 5 bases short, with 8 bases between. In nucleotides, the CDR3 is TGTGCCAGCAGCTGGCAGGGAACTGAAGCTTTCTTT. Its protein product is CASSWQGTEAFF.

V gene TRBV11-2 combines with J gene TRBJ1-6, with no clear D. Germline CDR1 is SGHAT and CDR2 is FQNNGV. This CDR3 has 15 residues. Trimming stripped 5 bases from V and 7 bases from J, with 15 bases between. This chain's CDR3 is CASSLGGIDNSPLHF. The CDR3, as DNA: TGTGCCAGCAGCCTAGGCGGTATCGACAATTCACCCCTCCACTTT. The full variable domain, in which reference TRBV11-2 and TRBJ1-6 provide the parts outside the CDR3, is EAGVAQSPRYKIIEKRQSVAFWCNPISGHATLYWYQQILGQGPKLLIQFQNNGVVDDSQLPKDRFSAERLKGVDSTLKIQPAKLEDSAVYLCASSLGGIDNSPLHFGNGTRLTVT.

The chain recombines TRBV7-9 with TRBJ2-1, with 9 bases aligning to TRBD1. Per the germline V gene, CDR1 is SEHNR and CDR2 is FQNEAQ (reference sequence). V lost 9 bases and J lost 4; bases outside the gene matches: 4. CDR3 length: 13 amino acids. CDR3 in amino acids: CARSGTGYNEQFF. The CDR3 DNA is TGTGCCAGATCCGGGACAGGGTACAATGAGCAGTTCTTC.

The chain recombines TRBV11-2 with TRBJ1-2; a possible D gene is TRBD1 (5 bases). The CDR3 loop spans 15 amino acids. The ends were cut back, 0 bases at V and 3 bases at J, with 11 bases in the middle. Germline CDR1 is SGHAT and CDR2 is FQNNGV. DNA of the CDR3: TGTGCCAGCAGCTTAGATCCGGCAGGGCACTATGGCTACACCTTC. Its translation is CASSLDPAGHYGYTF.

This chain joins TRBV5-1 and TRBJ2-5, with 15 bases identical to TRBD2. The trim removed 3 bases at V and 5 bases at J, leaving 2 bases unmatched. The CDR3 contains 15 residues. Germline CDR1 reads SGHRS; CDR2 reads YFSETQ. This chain's CDR3 is CASSSGLAGGETQYF. For the CDR3, the DNA is TGCGCCAGCAGCTCCGGACTAGCGGGGGGGGAGACCCAGTACTTC.